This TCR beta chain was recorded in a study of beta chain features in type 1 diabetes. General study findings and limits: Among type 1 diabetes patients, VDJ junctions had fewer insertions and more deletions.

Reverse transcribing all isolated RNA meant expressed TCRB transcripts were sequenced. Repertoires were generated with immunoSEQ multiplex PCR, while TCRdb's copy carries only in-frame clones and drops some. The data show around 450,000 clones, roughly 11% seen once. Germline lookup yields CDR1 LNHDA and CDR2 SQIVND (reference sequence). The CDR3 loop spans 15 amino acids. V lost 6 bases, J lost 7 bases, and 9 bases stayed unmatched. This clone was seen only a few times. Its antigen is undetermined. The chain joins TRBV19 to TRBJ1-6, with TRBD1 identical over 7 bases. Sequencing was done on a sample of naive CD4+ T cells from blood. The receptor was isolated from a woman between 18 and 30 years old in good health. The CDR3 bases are TGTGCCAGTAGACCATCGACAGGGTGGAATTCACCCCTCCACTTT. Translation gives CASRPSTGWNSPLHF.